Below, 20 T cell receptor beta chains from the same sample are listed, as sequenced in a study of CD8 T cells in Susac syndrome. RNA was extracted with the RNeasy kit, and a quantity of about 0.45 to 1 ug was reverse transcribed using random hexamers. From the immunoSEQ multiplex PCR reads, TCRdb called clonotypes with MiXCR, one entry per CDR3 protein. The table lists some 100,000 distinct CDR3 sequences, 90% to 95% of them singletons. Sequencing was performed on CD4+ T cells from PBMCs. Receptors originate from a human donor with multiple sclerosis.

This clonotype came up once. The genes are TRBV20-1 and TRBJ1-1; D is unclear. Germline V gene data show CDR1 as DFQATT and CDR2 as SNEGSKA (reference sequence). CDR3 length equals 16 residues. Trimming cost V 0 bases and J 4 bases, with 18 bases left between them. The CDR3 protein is CSARDSDARRSTEAFF. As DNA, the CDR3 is TGCAGTGCTAGAGATTCGGACGCCCGAAGGAGCACTGAAGCTTTCTTT.

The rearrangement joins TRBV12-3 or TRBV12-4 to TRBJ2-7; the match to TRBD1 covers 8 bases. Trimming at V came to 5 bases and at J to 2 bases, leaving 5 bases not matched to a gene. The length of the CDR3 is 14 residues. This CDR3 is CASSQQQGAYEQYF. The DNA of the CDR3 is TGTGCCAGCAGTCAACAACAGGGGGCCTACGAGCAGTACTTC.

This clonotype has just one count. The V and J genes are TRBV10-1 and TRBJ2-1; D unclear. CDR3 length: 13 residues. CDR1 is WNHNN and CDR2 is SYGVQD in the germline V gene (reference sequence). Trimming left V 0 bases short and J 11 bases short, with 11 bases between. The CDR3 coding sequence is TGCGCCAGCAGTGAGTCGTTGGAAGGACAGCAGTTCTTC. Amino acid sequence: CASSESLEGQQFF.

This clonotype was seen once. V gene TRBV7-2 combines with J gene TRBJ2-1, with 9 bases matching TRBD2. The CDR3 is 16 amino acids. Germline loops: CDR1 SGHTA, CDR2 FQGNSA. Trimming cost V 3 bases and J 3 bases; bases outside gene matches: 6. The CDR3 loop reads CASSLAAGGLYNEQFF. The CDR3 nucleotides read TGTGCCAGCAGCTTGGCTGCGGGGGGGCTCTACAATGAGCAGTTCTTC.

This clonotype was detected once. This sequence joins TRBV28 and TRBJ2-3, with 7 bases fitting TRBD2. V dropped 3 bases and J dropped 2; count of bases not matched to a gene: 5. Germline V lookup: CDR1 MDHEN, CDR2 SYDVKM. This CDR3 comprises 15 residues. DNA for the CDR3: TGTGCCAGCAGTTTTGGGACTACGATCACAGATACGCAGTATTTT. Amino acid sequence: CASSFGTTITDTQYF.

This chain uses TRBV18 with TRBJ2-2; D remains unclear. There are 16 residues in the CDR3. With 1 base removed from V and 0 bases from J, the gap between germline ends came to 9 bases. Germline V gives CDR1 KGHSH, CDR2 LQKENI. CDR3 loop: CASSPLRGANTGELFF. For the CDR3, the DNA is TGTGCCAGCTCACCACTTCGAGGAGCGAACACCGGGGAGCTGTTTTTT.

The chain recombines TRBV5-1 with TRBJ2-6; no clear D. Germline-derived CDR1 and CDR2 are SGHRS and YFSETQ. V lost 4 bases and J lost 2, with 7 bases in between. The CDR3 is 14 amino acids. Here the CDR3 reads CASSAVTGANVLTF. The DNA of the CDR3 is TGCGCCAGCAGCGCGGTAACTGGGGCCAACGTCCTGACTTTC.

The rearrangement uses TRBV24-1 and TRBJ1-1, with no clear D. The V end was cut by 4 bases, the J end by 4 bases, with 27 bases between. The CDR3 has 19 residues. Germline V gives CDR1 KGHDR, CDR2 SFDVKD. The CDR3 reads CATSDLRVRTRTVFTEAFF. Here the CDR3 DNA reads TGTGCCACCAGTGACCTCCGGGTCCGGACCAGGACGGTATTCACTGAAGCTTTCTTT.

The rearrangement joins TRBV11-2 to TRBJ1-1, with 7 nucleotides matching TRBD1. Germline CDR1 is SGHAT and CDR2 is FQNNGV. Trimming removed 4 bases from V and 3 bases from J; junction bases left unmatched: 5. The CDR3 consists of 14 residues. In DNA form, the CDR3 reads TGTGCCAGCAGCTCTTACAGGGGAGACACTGAAGCTTTCTTT. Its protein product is CASSSYRGDTEAFF. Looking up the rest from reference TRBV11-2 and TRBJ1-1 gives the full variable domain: EAGVAQSPRYKIIEKRQSVAFWCNPISGHATLYWYQQILGQGPKLLIQFQNNGVVDDSQLPKDRFSAERLKGVDSTLKIQPAKLEDSAVYLCASSSYRGDTEAFFGQGTRLTVV.

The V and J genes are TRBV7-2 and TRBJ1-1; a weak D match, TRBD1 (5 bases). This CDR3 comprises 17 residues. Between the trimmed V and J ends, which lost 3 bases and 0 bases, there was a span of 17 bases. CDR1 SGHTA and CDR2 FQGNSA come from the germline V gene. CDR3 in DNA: TGTGCCAGCAGCTTCGGGGCCAACCGGCGGGTGAACACTGAAGCTTTCTTT. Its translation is CASSFGANRRVNTEAFF.

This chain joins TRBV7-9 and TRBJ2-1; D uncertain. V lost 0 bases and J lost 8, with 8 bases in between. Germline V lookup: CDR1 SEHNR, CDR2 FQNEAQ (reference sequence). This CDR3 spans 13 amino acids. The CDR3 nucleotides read TGTGCCAGCAGCTTAGCGATCGGCGATGAGCAGTTCTTC. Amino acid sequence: CASSLAIGDEQFF.

The CDR3 DNA sequence: TGTGCCAGCAGAACCGGACGAGGCCTGCTAACCAAAAACATTCAGTACTTC. Residues: CASRTGRGLLTKNIQYF. The rearrangement links TRBV27 to TRBJ2-4; no clear D. V was clipped by 6 bases and J by 2 bases, with 20 bases between them. The CDR3 spans 17 residues. Germline CDR1 reads MNHEY; CDR2 reads SMNVEV (reference sequence).

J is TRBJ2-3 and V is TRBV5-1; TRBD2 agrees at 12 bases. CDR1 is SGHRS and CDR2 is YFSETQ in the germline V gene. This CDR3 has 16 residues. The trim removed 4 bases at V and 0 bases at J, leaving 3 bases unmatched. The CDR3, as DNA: TGCGCCAGCAGCCCCCTAGCGGGGGGGAGCACAGATACGCAGTATTTT. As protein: CASSPLAGGSTDTQYF.

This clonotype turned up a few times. The CDR3, as DNA: TGTGCCAGCAGCCAAGATCTAAACAAGAGATACGAGCAGTACTTC. Amino acids: CASSQDLNKRYEQYF. The chain recombines TRBV4-2 with TRBJ2-7; no reliable D call. The CDR3 is made up of 15 amino acids. Germline CDR1 LGHNA, CDR2 YNFKEQ. Trimming pared 0 bases from V and 4 bases from J, leaving 13 bases between.

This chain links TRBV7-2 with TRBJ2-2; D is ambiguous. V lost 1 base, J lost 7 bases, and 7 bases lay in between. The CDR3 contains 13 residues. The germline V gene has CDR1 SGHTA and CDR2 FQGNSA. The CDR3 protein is CASSLGLYGELFF. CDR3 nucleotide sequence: TGTGCCAGCAGCTTAGGACTTTACGGGGAGCTGTTTTTT.

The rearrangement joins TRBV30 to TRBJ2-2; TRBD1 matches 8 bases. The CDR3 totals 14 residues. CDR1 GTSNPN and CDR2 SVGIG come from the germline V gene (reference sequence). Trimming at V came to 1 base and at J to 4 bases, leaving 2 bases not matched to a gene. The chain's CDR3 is CAWSETGVTGELFF. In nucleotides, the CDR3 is TGTGCCTGGAGTGAGACAGGGGTCACCGGGGAGCTGTTTTTT.

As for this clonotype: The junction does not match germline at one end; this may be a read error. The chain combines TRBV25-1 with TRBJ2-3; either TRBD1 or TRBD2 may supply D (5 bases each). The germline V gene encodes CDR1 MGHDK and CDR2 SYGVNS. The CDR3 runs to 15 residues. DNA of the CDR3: TGTGCCAGCAGTCCTCGGGGCGGAAGCAGAGATACGCAGTATTTT. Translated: CASSPRGGSRDTQYF.

CDR3: CRSEGMNTEAFF. CDR3 coding DNA: TGCAGGTCCGAGGGCATGAACACTGAAGCTTTCTTT. This chain links TRBV20-1 with TRBJ1-1; no firm D call. The CDR3 has 12 residues. CDR1 is DFQATT, CDR2 SNEGSKA, per germline (reference sequence).

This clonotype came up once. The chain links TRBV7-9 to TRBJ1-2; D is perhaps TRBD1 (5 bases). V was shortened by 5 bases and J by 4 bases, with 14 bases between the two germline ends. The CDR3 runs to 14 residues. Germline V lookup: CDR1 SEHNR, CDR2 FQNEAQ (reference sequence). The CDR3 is CASSRYQGGYGYTF. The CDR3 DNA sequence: TGTGCCAGCAGCCGGTATCAGGGCGGCTATGGCTACACCTTC.

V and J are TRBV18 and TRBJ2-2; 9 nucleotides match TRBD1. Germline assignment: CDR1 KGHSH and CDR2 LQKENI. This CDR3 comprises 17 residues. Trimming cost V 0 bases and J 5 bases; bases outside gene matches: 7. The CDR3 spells CASSPPGDRGITGELFF. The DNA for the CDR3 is TGTGCCAGCTCACCACCAGGCGACAGGGGGATAACCGGGGAGCTGTTTTTT.